This T cell receptor (beta chain) was identified during a study of cytomegalovirus exposure and HLA in healthy donors (dated by TCRdb to about 2017). For the study in its entirety: An earlier analysis of 587 of the donors reported about 280 Gb of sequence data and around 120 million unique TCR beta sequences obtained from about 170 million T cells. Rather than using new phenotypic data, the later analysis identified candidate immune exposures from TCR beta sequences and from how often those sequences occurred across donors. Roughly 5 DR-DQ haplotypes were handled as single units for association and clustering because linkage in the cohort was strong. Using immunosequencing, the study profiled T cell repertoires from roughly 650 subjects and related those repertoires to cytomegalovirus serostatus. Among some 400 genotyped donors of the cohort, an average of around 240,000 unique TCR beta nucleotide sequences was sequenced per donor, of which about 19% were non-productive. In a later genetic analysis, genome-wide SNP genotypes for about three fifths of the roughly 670 donors were used, and that subset was treated as a discovery cohort. In addition to the first cohort of 500 to 850 subjects, a separate validation cohort of 120 different subjects was used. HLA typing covered class I and class II loci at four-digit resolution. Among the roughly 400 genotyped donors, 75% to 90% belonged to the genetic ancestry cluster associated with self-reported Caucasian donors. Donor age, sex, ethnicity and CMV serostatus were collected together with the repertoire data. An earlier analysis of several hundred of the donors applied high-throughput TCR beta sequencing to assess whether each TCR beta V gene segment acted as functional or pseudogenic. In a later analysis, previously published TCR beta repertoires from 500 to 750 donors were re-analyzed and high-resolution HLA genotyping was added so that TCR occurrence patterns could be studied. Typing coverage varied by locus: roughly 620-640 donors for A, B, C, DRB1 and DQB1; more than 500 for DQA1; 606 for DPA1; 400 to 480 for DPB1. An early release covering approximately 600 HLA-typed donors comprised 250 to 350 gigabases of sequencing data and around 86 million unique TCR sequences. Every discovery cohort repertoire had been produced on one sequencing platform. To predict cytomegalovirus infection status, the study brought together high-throughput TCR immunosequencing, statistical association of individual TCRs with disease status, and machine learning. The study aimed to test whether signatures of past pathogen exposure could be identified by cataloging public T cell receptors.

Study-level results and caveats: Presence/absence analyses assumed roughly uniform sequencing depth across donors, an assumption that may not hold. HLA typing was unavailable for some donors at each locus, so association tests used only the typed subset. While some public TCRs were present in many individuals, most TCR sequences turned up only very rarely across donors. In an earlier analysis of approximately 590 of the donors, most TCR beta V segments appeared in productive rearrangements about 87% or about 30% of the time, broadly matching IMGT annotations. In a later analysis, HLA-associated TCR beta chains showed more clonal expansion and lower generation probabilities than non-associated chains that were equally common. The study gave a list of 150 to 200 TCR beta chains associated with cytomegalovirus. Linkage disequilibrium might explain the correlated functional status among segregating V segments, but an unknown experimental factor could not be excluded. When HLA alleles, especially DR and DQ, strongly co-occurred, attributing TCR associations to individual alleles was difficult. According to the authors, the approach could potentially be generalized to other disease states and immunological phenotypes. In a later genetic analysis, a missense DCLRE1C variant was associated with V-gene and J-gene trimming of TCR beta chains, and the association was replicated in an independent cohort. CMV serostatus was the only immune exposure information available for the cohort. At a false discovery rate of 0.05, a later analysis linked some 18,000 TCR beta sequences to specific HLA alleles. A later analysis found that most CMV-associated TCR beta chains appeared HLA-restricted, with HLA associations seemingly driven largely by CMV exposure. A further reported finding was that TCR beta sequences accurately predicted the HLA-A and HLA-B alleles for most subjects in the first cohort. The classifier was reported to diagnose cytomegalovirus status with high specificity and sensitivity in both the original and validation cohorts. In a later analysis, several top co-occurrence clusters were reported to appear linked to parvovirus B19, influenza, CMV and Epstein-Barr virus. In vitro tests confirmed that three of the cytomegalovirus-associated TCR beta chains recognize cytomegalovirus antigens. According to a later genetic analysis, donors in an Asian-associated ancestry cluster had fewer N-insertions in productive TCRs than the roughly 700-donor mean. Only TCR beta chains were sequenced in this cohort, and the absence of alpha or paired-chain data limited detectable features. The 87-base-pair reads could not distinguish some IMGT-functional V segments, including TRBV6-2 and TRBV6-3, so those segments were excluded. The sequencing pipeline was judged likely to have produced a cluster of highly shared sequence variants as a technical artifact. According to a later analysis, TCR association rates differed among HLA loci, with DRB1 alleles showing the most associated TCRs and HLA-C alleles showing the fewest. Because counts were too low, approximately 18 rarely observed V segments, including chromosome 9 orphons, were excluded from the earlier analysis of fewer than 650 of the donors.

The library was produced with the immunoSEQ multiplex PCR assay. For the multiplex PCR, a mixture combining 60 forward primers for TCR Vbeta segments and 13 reverse primers for TCR Jbeta segments was used. The CDR3 region of rearranged TCR beta genes was amplified from genomic DNA by a multiplex PCR assay. The amplified TCR beta libraries were sequenced on the Illumina HiSeq System as 87-base-pair reads. The published analysis was carried out like this. Across the roughly 640 repertoires, a later analysis counted 60 million to 90 million unique TCR beta chains, 8.5 million to 12 million of which were shared by at least two donors. A nearest-neighbor algorithm error-corrected the raw reads and collapsed the reads into unique sequences, merging closely related sequences to remove PCR and sequencing errors. To assign V, D and J gene segments, CDR3 sequences were aligned to IMGT reference sequences. Each retained sequence needed at least a six-nucleotide match to both a V gene segment and a J gene segment. A rearrangement counted as productive if the CDR3 had no stop codons and remained in frame with V and J, and every other rearrangement counted as non-productive. Following IMGT convention, CDR3 was defined as the stretch from the second conserved V-encoded cysteine up to the conserved J-encoded phenylalanine. The earlier analysis of approximately 590 of the donors excluded any sequence lacking an unambiguous match to a single V gene segment. In an earlier analysis of 587 of the donors, a V segment was called functional when productive rearrangements were above 56.7%, and segregating when the standard deviation between donors exceeded 5%. A statistical classification framework was built for diagnosing cytomegalovirus status from the catalog of TCR beta chain sequences. A later analysis assigned V and J genes by comparing TCR nucleotide sequences with IMGT/GENE-DB human TR gene sequences. A later analysis assigned CDR3 sequences and most-parsimonious VDJ recombination scenarios with the TCRdist pipeline. A later analysis defined each TCR beta chain by its CDR3 amino acid sequence plus V-gene family, and excluded reads lacking a unique V-gene family. A later analysis removed 592 highly shared, low-generation-probability nucleotide sequences to deal with suspected cross-contamination and a sequencing artifact. A later analysis calculated a clonal expansion index for each public chain from normalized within-repertoire ranks of inferred template counts. A later analysis computed generation probabilities with a VDJ recombination model fitted to out-of-frame rearrangements, and checked the results against IGoR. In a later analysis, hypergeometric tests were used to score TCR-TCR, TCR-HLA and TCR-CMV co-occurrence, with a repertoire-size bias correction applied to TCR pairs. A later analysis estimated false discovery rates by permuting HLA or CMV assignments 20 times. In a later analysis, co-occurring TCRs were grouped using DBSCAN, and TCRdist sequence similarity was added for clustering within HLA-allele-positive subsets. Repertoires with fewer than 30,000 or more than 120,000 public chains were left out of co-occurrence clustering, as were four to six repertoires with anomalous nucleotide sharing. TCRdb stores this immuneACCESS table with in-frame sequences only. Part of the clones is absent; in the studies checked, under half of the shortfall reflects unresolved V genes, and no reason is known for the rest. That table supplies the V and J calls and clone size; D and trimming were determined from the DNA. The sample data list more than 110,000 clones, and 75% to 90% of these were observed just once. The ten most abundant clones make up 1.2% of the sample.

The cohort comprised 550 to 700 healthy bone marrow donors. At the time of sampling, every cohort member was nominally healthy, though immune exposures that went unrecorded were likely present. The donor was CMV seronegative and belonged to the group of 380 or so seronegative cohort members. A peripheral blood sample was provided by each donor, and peripheral blood mononuclear cells were used for TCR beta sequencing. Genomic DNA extraction from the blood cell samples was performed with the Qiagen DNeasy Blood Extraction Kit. As to this clone: Its antigen is unknown. Qualities for individual bases were not recorded, and no much larger clone is one base off.

Compared with germline, V lacks 3 bases and J lacks 5 bases; bases without a gene match: 5. As encoded in the germline V gene (reference sequence), CDR1 is SGHNT while CDR2 is YYREEE. Including the terminal cysteine and phenylalanine, the CDR3 comprises 14 residues. Of the read, only the CDR3 DNA is kept; its 42 bases are in frame from base 1. This clonotype was obtained from a female donor in good health and CMV-seronegative. The V and J segments used are TRBV5-4 and TRBJ1-1, and 9 junction bases match TRBD1. The specimen was PBMCs. In nucleotides, the sequence is TGTGCCAGCAGCTACAACAGGGGGCGGACTGAAGCTTTCTTT. Translation gives CASSYNRGRTEAFF.